Below, 30 T cell receptor beta chains from the same sample are listed, as sequenced in a study of T cells expressing NK-cell markers. Using the 5' RACE reads, TCRdb records one entry per CDR3 protein without DNA. The sample table sets out about 160,000 distinct CDR3 sequences. The material sequenced was blood T cells: a sorted CD56 or NKG2C T cell subset, CD4+ or CD8+ T cells, or bulk PBMC T cells (not recorded which). The receptors originated from a man aged 18 to 69 in good health.

The J gene is TRBJ2-4, the V gene TRBV9; checking the TCRdb D call of TRBD1 is not possible without DNA. The length of the CDR3 is 15 residues. Looked up from germline, CDR1 is SGDLS and CDR2 is YYNGEE. CDR3 residues: CASSGTGGKKNIQYF.

This sequence joins TRBV2 and TRBJ2-7. This CDR3 region has 13 residues. CDR1 SNHLY and CDR2 FYNNEI come from the germline V gene. CDR3 residues: CASSSEEQDEQYF.

The CDR3 sequence is CASSPPGDQETQYF. J is TRBJ2-5 and V is TRBV9; TCRdb lists TRBD1, though no DNA is available to test this call. Germline CDR1 SGDLS, CDR2 YYNGEE. The length of the CDR3 is 14 residues.

This chain uses TRBV15 with TRBJ1-1; without DNA, the TCRdb call of TRBD1 cannot be checked. CDR1 and CDR2 (germline): LNHNV, YYDKDF (reference sequence). The CDR3 covers 14 residues. The CDR3: CATTDRSSGTEAFF.

V is TRBV12-3 or TRBV12-4 and J is TRBJ2-3; the D call from TCRdb, TRBD1, cannot be confirmed without DNA. The CDR3 length is 16 residues. CDR3 loop: CASSYHDRVITDTQYF.

This rearrangement joins TRBV7-8 to TRBJ2-7; TCRdb names TRBD1, which stays unverified in the absence of DNA. The CDR3 length is 15 residues. Germline CDR1 SGHVS, CDR2 FQNEAQ. Here the CDR3 reads CASSDGGTGGYEQYF.

V is TRBV29-1 and J is TRBJ2-7; the TCRdb D gene call, TRBD1, has no DNA to confirm it. The CDR3 is 16 residues long. Germline V CDR1 and CDR2: SQVTM, ANQGSEA. The CDR3 loop is CSVEERVGTTIYEQYF.

This CDR3 is CASSQSGQNTEAFF. The chain recombines TRBV4-1 with TRBJ1-1; with no DNA, the TCRdb D assignment of TRBD1 cannot be verified. The CDR3 is 14 amino acids. CDR1 and CDR2 (germline): MGHRA, YSYEKL.

The rearrangement links TRBV15 to TRBJ2-3; as DNA is missing, the TRBD2 call by TCRdb cannot be tested. The CDR3 has 14 amino acids. Germline V gene lookup returns CDR1 LNHNV and CDR2 YYDKDF (reference sequence). The CDR3 here is CATSTRGGTDTQYF.

J is TRBJ2-6 and V is TRBV10-2. Germline loops: CDR1 WSHSY, CDR2 SAAADI. This CDR3 is built from 15 residues. CDR3 region: CASSQYRSGANVLTF.

The chain carries TRBV29-1 and TRBJ2-7; TCRdb lists TRBD1, though no DNA is available to test this call. The CDR3 has 15 amino acids. Germline CDR1 reads SQVTM; CDR2 reads ANQGSEA. The CDR3 region is CSVEDWYEGHYEQYF.

This chain joins TRBV29-1 and TRBJ2-5; TCRdb names TRBD2, which stays unverified in the absence of DNA. Looked up from germline, CDR1 is SQVTM and CDR2 is ANQGSEA. The CDR3 totals 12 residues. The CDR3 here is CSVERGGQTQYF.

V and J are TRBV7-2 and TRBJ2-3; TCRdb's D gene call, TRBD2, goes unchecked for lack of DNA. This CDR3 comprises 13 residues. CDR1 and CDR2 (germline): SGHTA, FQGNSA. The CDR3 loop is CASSSPPQDTQYF.

The chain combines TRBV20-1 with TRBJ1-1; the D call from TCRdb, TRBD1, cannot be confirmed without DNA. The CDR3 is 15 residues long. Germline V gene data show CDR1 as DFQATT and CDR2 as SNEGSKA (reference sequence). The CDR3 reads CSARWVAGGMTEAFF.

V usage is TRBV5-1 and J usage is TRBJ2-1; lacking DNA, the TRBD1 call made by TCRdb goes unchecked. In germline, CDR1 is SGHRS, CDR2 YFSETQ. The length of the CDR3 is 15 residues. CDR3 residues: CASSLFRGRIDEQFF.

V usage is TRBV27 and J usage is TRBJ2-5; the D gene TCRdb calls, TRBD2, cannot be checked with no DNA. CDR1 and CDR2 (germline): MNHEY, SMNVEV (reference sequence). This CDR3 comprises 14 residues. The CDR3 here is CASSPWGLGETQYF.

This rearrangement joins TRBV29-1 to TRBJ2-7; the D call from TCRdb, TRBD1, cannot be confirmed without DNA. CDR1 and CDR2 from the germline V gene are SQVTM and ANQGSEA. The CDR3 length is 13 residues. The CDR3: CSVQDREPYEQYF.

V and J are TRBV6-5 and TRBJ2-1. The CDR3 sequence is 16 residues long. CDR1 and CDR2 (germline): MNHEY, SVGAGI. CDR3: CASSYYGFSSYNEQFF.

This chain uses TRBV20-1 with TRBJ2-5; the D gene TCRdb calls, TRBD2, cannot be checked with no DNA. CDR1 DFQATT and CDR2 SNEGSKA come from the germline V gene (reference sequence). The CDR3 runs 16 residues. The chain's CDR3 is CSARSSGAGRYGTQYF.

The rearrangement links TRBV24-1 to TRBJ2-2. CDR3 size: 14 residues. Germline V CDR1 and CDR2: KGHDR, SFDVKD. The CDR3 reads CATSGKRNTGELFF.

This chain uses TRBV15 with TRBJ2-1; there is no DNA to check the TCRdb D call of TRBD2. This CDR3 region has 14 residues. Germline V CDR1 and CDR2: LNHNV, YYDKDF (reference sequence). The CDR3 is CATSSTSGDNEQFF. Full variable domain (missing parts from reference TRBV15 and TRBJ2-1): DAMVIQNPRYQVTQFGKPVTLSCSQTLNHNVMYWYQQKSSQAPKLLFHYYDKDFNNEADTPDNFQSRRPNTSFCFLDIRSPGLGDTAMYLCATSSTSGDNEQFFGPGTRLTVL.

V gene TRBV11-2 combines with J gene TRBJ2-3. The CDR3 consists of 15 residues. Germline lookup yields CDR1 SGHAT and CDR2 FQNNGV. The CDR3 loop is CASSLENYLTDTQYF.

J is TRBJ2-7 and V is TRBV21-1; TCRdb's D call of TRBD1 is untestable without DNA. TRBV21-1 is flagged as a pseudogene. The CDR3 has 16 residues. The CDR3 loop reads CASSKDQSGQGYEQYF.

The rearrangement joins TRBV12-3 or TRBV12-4 to TRBJ2-6; the D call of TRBD1 rests on TCRdb alone, since no DNA is present to check it. The CDR3 runs to 15 residues. CDR3 amino acids: CASRPDSIGTNVLTF.

This rearrangement joins TRBV13 to TRBJ1-1; TCRdb gives TRBD1 as the D gene, but with no DNA this cannot be confirmed. Germline CDR1 reads PRHDT; CDR2 reads FYEKMQ (reference sequence). The CDR3 has 12 residues. The CDR3 spells CASSRGGTEAFF.

The rearrangement uses TRBV7-3 and TRBJ2-3; TCRdb selects TRBD2, and the lack of DNA leaves this call unchecked. CDR3 length equals 16 residues. The germline CDR1 and CDR2 sequences are SGHTA and FQGTGA. CDR3 protein: CASSLLAGAPTDTQYF. Full variable domain (remainder filled in from reference TRBV7-3 and TRBJ2-3): GAGVSQTPSNKVTEKGKYVELRCDPISGHTALYWYRQSLGQGPEFLIYFQGTGAADDSGLPNDRFFAVRPEGSVSTLKIQRTERGDSAVYLCASSLLAGAPTDTQYFGPGTRLTVL.

The chain is built from TRBV3-1 and TRBJ2-5; TCRdb lists TRBD1, though no DNA is available to test this call. From germline, CDR1 is LGHDT and CDR2 YNNKEL (reference sequence). CDR3 length: 17 amino acids. CDR3 in amino acids: CASSLGGFDRGPETQYF.

V and J are TRBV20-1 and TRBJ2-3; the TCRdb D gene call, TRBD1, has no DNA to confirm it. Per the germline V gene, CDR1 is DFQATT and CDR2 is SNEGSKA (reference sequence). The CDR3 runs to 17 residues. The CDR3 protein is CSAALAGGIASTDTQYF.

V usage is TRBV5-1 and J usage is TRBJ2-3; absent DNA, TCRdb's TRBD2 call cannot be checked. From germline, CDR1 is SGHRS and CDR2 YFSETQ. The CDR3 totals 16 residues. CDR3 amino acids: CASSLALAGITDTQYF.

The rearrangement uses TRBV20-1 and TRBJ2-1; TCRdb proposes TRBD2, but this gene call is untestable without DNA. CDR1 is DFQATT, CDR2 SNEGSKA, per germline (reference sequence). The CDR3 spans 16 residues. CDR3 loop: CSAREKLAGESHEQFF.